Listed below are T cell receptor beta chains from one sample, sequenced in a study of blood T cell repertoires in COVID-19. Libraries were prepared by immunoSEQ multiplex PCR; TCRdb keeps only in-frame clonotypes and omits some of them. The data contain 90,000 to 150,000 clones, about four fifths of them singletons. Sequencing used peripheral blood. The source is a human donor in a cohort sampled during active COVID-19. Each CDR3 is given with its conserved first and last residue. Each record gives: V gene, J gene, D gene, clone size, CDR3 DNA, CDR3 protein. A D gene is named only where the DNA matches it firmly. Size tells how often a clone was seen (once, few, many) or the class of an expanded clone, and some rows leave it out.

TRBV21-1	TRBJ1-3	.	.	TGTGCCAGCAGCAAAGTCGGGGTGAAGGCTGGAAACACCATATATTTT	CASSKVGVKAGNTIYF
TRBV27	TRBJ2-4	.	.	TGTGCCACCCAGGGTGTCTCCAAAAACATTCAGTACTTC	CATQGVSKNIQYF
TRBV5-4	TRBJ2-7	TRBD2	few	TGTGCCAGCAGCATAGCGGGAGTGGGGGCCTACGAGCAGTACTTC	CASSIAGVGAYEQYF
TRBV28	TRBJ2-7	.	.	TGTGCCAGCAGTTTTAGGGCGGGACTTCGCTACGAGCAGTACTTC	CASSFRAGLRYEQYF
TRBV6-6	TRBJ1-5	TRBD1	.	TGTGCCAGCAGTTACACGCAGGGGGCGATTCAGCCCCAGCATTTT	CASSYTQGAIQPQHF
TRBV27	TRBJ1-2	.	.	TGTGCCAGCAGTTTTGGTGGGCAGCTCCTTAGCTATGGCTACACCTTC	CASSFGGQLLSYGYTF
TRBV28	TRBJ2-2	TRBD2	.	TGTGCCAGCAGTTTCCCCCAGACTAGCGTTAACACCGGGGAGCTGTTTTTT	CASSFPQTSVNTGELFF
TRBV28	TRBJ1-3	.	.	TGTGCCAGCAGTTACGGGTCCCTAGGAAACACCATATATTTT	CASSYGSLGNTIYF
TRBV19	TRBJ1-3	.	.	TGTGCCAGTAAAGCGTGGGAGACTGGAAACACCATATATTTT	CASKAWETGNTIYF
TRBV3-1/TRBV3-2	TRBJ2-5	.	.	TGTGCCAGCAGCCCCGGCTCTGGGGGAGGATATTCCGGGGAGACCCAGTACTTC	CASSPGSGGGYSGETQYF
TRBV6-2/TRBV6-3	TRBJ1-3	.	.	TGTGCCAGCAGTGAGAATTCAGGAAACACCATATATTTT	CASSENSGNTIYF
TRBV3-1/TRBV3-2	TRBJ1-1	.	few	TGTGCCAGCAGCCGTACAGCGAACACTGAAGCTTTCTTT	CASSRTANTEAFF
TRBV6-5	TRBJ2-7	TRBD1	.	TGTGCCAGCAGAAATACCGGGACAGGGGATCTCGAGCAGTACTTC	CASRNTGTGDLEQYF
TRBV19	TRBJ1-2	.	.	TGTGCCAGTAGTATAACAGGGATTAACTATGGCTACACCTTC	CASSITGINYGYTF
TRBV5-5	TRBJ1-5	.	.	TGTGCCAGCAGCCAAGATGGGCCTACCTCACCACCGCCCCAGCATTTT	CASSQDGPTSPPPQHF
TRBV5-6	TRBJ2-1	TRBD2	.	TGTGCCAGCAGACAGGGCGGGGGGGCAAACAATGAGCAGTTCTTC	CASRQGGGANNEQFF
TRBV18	TRBJ1-6	TRBD1	.	TGTGCCAGCTCAGCGGGACAGGGAGCACCCCTCCACTTT	CASSAGQGAPLHF
TRBV9	TRBJ1-1	.	.	TGTGCCAGCAGCGTCCGGGTGGGCACTGAAGCTTTCTTT	CASSVRVGTEAFF
TRBV30	TRBJ1-5	TRBD1	.	TGTGCCTGGAGTACTAAGGGACAGGGCACCTTTAGCAATCAGCCCCAGCATTTT	CAWSTKGQGTFSNQPQHF
TRBV5-1	TRBJ2-2	TRBD2	.	TGCGCCAGCAGTACTGATGGACTAGCGGTGACCGGGGAGCTGTTTTTT	CASSTDGLAVTGELFF
TRBV4-1	TRBJ2-7	TRBD1	once	TGCGCCAGCAGCCAAGATAGGGGGCGCACCTACGAGCAGTACTTC	CASSQDRGRTYEQYF
TRBV9	TRBJ2-5	.	.	TGTGCCAGCAGCGTTAGCGGCCAAGAGACCCAGTACTTC	CASSVSGQETQYF
TRBV7-8	TRBJ1-5	TRBD1	.	TGTGCCAGCAGCCTCCGACAGGGCGATCAGCCCCAGCATTTT	CASSLRQGDQPQHF
TRBV5-6	TRBJ2-6	.	.	TGTGCCAGCAGCTTCAGGCAGGGTGGAACTGGGGCCAACGTCCTGACTTTC	CASSFRQGGTGANVLTF
TRBV18	TRBJ1-1	TRBD1	.	TGTGCCAGCTCACAAGGACAGGGGGGGATGAACACTGAAGCTTTCTTT	CASSQGQGGMNTEAFF
TRBV7-2	TRBJ1-1	.	.	TGTGCCAGCAGCTTTGACAGCCAGAACACTGAAGCTTTCTTT	CASSFDSQNTEAFF
TRBV3-1/TRBV3-2	TRBJ1-2	.	once	TGTGCCAGCAGCCAAGATCTCGTCGGTTATGGCTACACCTTC	CASSQDLVGYGYTF
TRBV18	TRBJ1-5	TRBD1	.	TGTGCCAGCTCGGGGGACAGGGTTTTTACTCAGCCCCAGCATTTT	CASSGDRVFTQPQHF
TRBV29-1	TRBJ1-2	TRBD1	.	TGCAGCGTTGAAGTCCCGGGACAGCGATATGGCTACACCTTC	CSVEVPGQRYGYTF
TRBV19	TRBJ2-1	TRBD2	.	TGTGCCAGTAGTATGCGGCGGGGGATGAGCTCCTACAATGAGCAGTTCTTC	CASSMRRGMSSYNEQFF
TRBV19	TRBJ1-4	TRBD1	.	TGTGCCAGTAGTATAGGGTACAGGGGGCGGAGAACGGCTAATGAAAAACTGTTTTTT	CASSIGYRGRRTANEKLFF
TRBV5-8	TRBJ2-1	TRBD1	.	TGTGCCAGCAGCTATTTCGGACAGGGAAACGATGAGCAGTTCTTC	CASSYFGQGNDEQFF
TRBV21-1	TRBJ1-2	.	.	TGTGCCAGCAGCATAAACGGGACAGGAAACTATGGCTACACCTTC	CASSINGTGNYGYTF
TRBV19	TRBJ2-6	.	many	TGTGCCAGTAGTATAGGACGGGTGCCCTCTGGGGCCAACGTCCTGACTTTC	CASSIGRVPSGANVLTF
TRBV5-4	TRBJ2-7	TRBD1	.	TGTGCCAGCAGCTACCTGACAGGGCCCCACGAGCAGTACTTC	CASSYLTGPHEQYF
TRBV9	TRBJ2-1	TRBD2	.	TGTGCCAGCAGCATTAGCGGGGGGAGTGGTGAGCAGTTCTTC	CASSISGGSGEQFF
TRBV27	TRBJ2-7	.	.	TGTGCCAGCAGGCCCACAGGCTCCTACGAGCAGTACTTC	CASRPTGSYEQYF
TRBV19	TRBJ2-4	TRBD2	.	TGTGCCAGTAGGCCTACAACCGCGGGGGGGGAAAACATTCAGTACTTC	CASRPTTAGGENIQYF
TRBV28	TRBJ1-5	.	.	TGTGCCAGCAGTTTACCTAGCTTATACAGGGTAGGGAATCAGCCCCAGCATTTT	CASSLPSLYRVGNQPQHF
TRBV30	TRBJ2-5	.	.	TGTGCCTGGAGTGGGCCGCAAGAGACCCAGTACTTC	CAWSGPQETQYF
TRBV29-1	TRBJ2-3	TRBD2	.	TGCAGCGCCGGGACTAGCGGGGTGAGCACAGATACGCAGTATTTT	CSAGTSGVSTDTQYF
TRBV7-9	TRBJ1-5	.	.	TGTGCCAGCAGCTTAGGTGGACAGTTGGGTCAGCCCCAGCATTTT	CASSLGGQLGQPQHF
TRBV19	TRBJ2-7	.	once	TGTGCCAGTAGTATATCCGGAACCGGGACTTCCCCCTACGAGCAGTACTTC	CASSISGTGTSPYEQYF
TRBV15	TRBJ2-7	TRBD1	once	TGTGCCACCAGCAGAGGAGCCTCAGCGGACAGGGAACACGAGCAGTACTTC	CATSRGASADREHEQYF
TRBV20-1	TRBJ2-7	.	.	TGCAGTGCGAAGACAGGCTACGAGCAGTACTTC	CSAKTGYEQYF
TRBV6-6	TRBJ2-7	TRBD2	.	TGTGCCAGCAGGCGGCAGGCTAGCGGGTTATACGAGCAGTACTTC	CASRRQASGLYEQYF
TRBV5-1	TRBJ2-2	TRBD2	.	TGCGCCAGCAGCAACCTAGGACTAGCGGGGGGGCCCCTGAAGACCGGGGAGCTGTTTTTT	CASSNLGLAGGPLKTGELFF
TRBV14	TRBJ1-1	.	.	TGTGCCAGCAGCCTGGCAGGTATGAACACTGAAGCTTTCTTT	CASSLAGMNTEAFF
TRBV7-8	TRBJ2-7	TRBD2	.	TGTGCCAGCAGCCTTGGGACTAGCGATTACGAGCAGTACTTC	CASSLGTSDYEQYF
TRBV24-1	TRBJ2-7	TRBD2	.	TGTGCCACCAGTGACTCTGGGAGGGCTTCCTACGAGCAGTACTTC	CATSDSGRASYEQYF
TRBV5-1	TRBJ2-7	TRBD1	.	TGCGCCAGCAGCTTGGGAGACAGGGCTAATGGTGAGCAGTACTTC	CASSLGDRANGEQYF